This T cell receptor (beta chain) was captured by sequencing in a study of blood T cell repertoires in COVID-19. Study summary: Samples taken during acute and convalescent COVID-19 were collected in the United States, Italy and Spain. T cells, B-cell-depleted T cells, or PBMCs provided the cDNA or gDNA that served as material.

As handled by the study authors: For nucleated cells, counts were estimated from reference gene primer amplification. Sequencing used immunoSEQ multiplex PCR; TCRdb keeps in-frame clones, though not all of them. D and trimming were read from the DNA, whereas the V and J calls and clone size are those reported in that table. Of 200,000 to 250,000 clones listed, about 87% are singletons. Clinical histories supplied by participants themselves formed the basis of cohort assignment. The CDR3 has 11 residues. The germline CDR1 and CDR2 sequences are MDHEN and SYDVKM. The germline V and J ends were trimmed by 2 bases and 6 bases, with 3 bases remaining between them.

The V and J genes are TRBV28 and TRBJ2-3; D is ambiguous. Sequencing input: PBMCs or T cells enriched from blood (not recorded which). The TCR originated in a woman aged 25 to 45 who had been exposed to COVID-19. The CDR3 protein is CASSLRDTQYF. CDR3 nucleotides: TGTGCCAGCAGTTTACGGGATACGCAGTATTTT.